One and the same sample provided the 9 T cell receptor beta chains below, sequenced in a study of blood T cell repertoires in COVID-19. Repertoires were generated with immunoSEQ multiplex PCR, while TCRdb's copy carries only in-frame clones and drops some. The sample has more than 250,000 clones; roughly 86% are singletons. What was sequenced was peripheral blood. These receptors were collected from a man younger than 35 with active or convalescent COVID-19.

As concerns this clone: Other DNA sequences in the same sample also yield this CDR3. V and J are TRBV19 and TRBJ2-3; no definite D call. V lost 4 bases, J lost 1 base, and 6 bases lay in between. This CDR3 region has 13 residues. Germline values: CDR1 LNHDA, CDR2 SQIVND (reference sequence). The CDR3 loop reads CASSTGGTDTQYF. The CDR3 DNA is TGTGCCAGTAGTACTGGAGGCACAGATACGCAGTATTTT. The entire variable domain, with the rest obtained from reference TRBV19 and TRBJ2-3, is as follows: DGGITQSPKYLFRKEGQNVTLSCEQNLNHDAMYWYRQDPGQGLRLIYYSQIVNDFQKGDIAEGYSVSREKKESFPLTVTSAQKNPTAFYLCASSTGGTDTQYFGPGTRLTVL.

The chain is built from TRBV3-1 (or the pseudogene TRBV3-2) and TRBJ2-7; D not resolved. Germline CDR1 reads LGHDT; CDR2 reads YNNKEL (reference sequence). CDR3 length equals 15 residues. Trimming removed 6 bases from V and 0 bases from J, with 15 bases in between. CDR3 DNA: TGTGCCAGCAGTCGTAGACTCTCCTCCTCCTACGAGCAGTACTTC. Residues: CASSRRLSSSYEQYF.

This sequence joins TRBV5-4 and TRBJ2-3, with TRBD1 matching over 9 bases. CDR3 length equals 12 residues. V lost 10 bases, J lost 7 bases, and 7 bases stayed unmatched. Germline assignment: CDR1 SGHNT and CDR2 YYREEE (reference sequence). The CDR3 DNA reads as TGTGCCTTTCGGACAGGGGCGAATACGCAGTATTTT. It translates to CAFRTGANTQYF.

This clone came up a few times. CDR3 DNA: TGTGCCAGCAGTGGCCCAGCGACGGGACAGGGGTCGTTCTTC. Its protein product is CASSGPATGQGSFF. The gene calls are TRBV7-2 and TRBJ2-1, with 10 positions matching TRBD1. Germline assignment: CDR1 SGHTA and CDR2 FQGNSA. The CDR3 sequence is 14 residues long. The V gene end was trimmed by 6 bases and the J gene end by 15 bases; junction bases not matched to a gene: 14. The entire variable domain, with the rest obtained from reference TRBV7-2 and TRBJ2-1, is as follows: GAGVSQSPSNKVTEKGKDVELRCDPISGHTALYWYRQSLGQGLEFLIYFQGNSAPDKSGLPSDRFSAERTGGSVSTLTIQRTQQEDSAVYLCASSGPATGQGSFFGPGTRLTVL.

The chain combines TRBV5-1 with TRBJ2-1, with TRBD2 matching over 8 bases. Per the germline V gene, CDR1 is SGHRS and CDR2 is YFSETQ. This CDR3 comprises 16 residues. Germline trimming cut 0 bases from V and 13 bases from J; bases unmatched to any gene: 15. The CDR3, as DNA: TGCGCCAGCAGCTTGGCGGGAGGGCCGTTAGGGGTGATCCAGTTCTTC. It encodes CASSLAGGPLGVIQFF. The full variable domain, with the rest looked up from reference TRBV5-1 and TRBJ2-1, is KAGVTQTPRYLIKTRGQQVTLSCSPISGHRSVSWYQQTPGQGLQFLFEYFSETQRNKGNFPGRFSGRQFSNSRSEMNVSTLELGDSALYLCASSLAGGPLGVIQFFGPGTRLTVL.

V is TRBV6-5 and J is TRBJ1-4; D ambiguous. The CDR3 has 14 amino acids. The germline V and J ends were trimmed by 2 bases and 4 bases, with 8 bases remaining between them. The germline V gene has CDR1 MNHEY and CDR2 SVGAGI. In nucleotides, the CDR3 is TGTGCCAGCAGTTACAAGCAGGTTAATGAAAAACTGTTTTTT. It encodes CASSYKQVNEKLFF.

The genes are TRBV18 and TRBJ2-5; TRBD2 might be the D (5 bases). The germline gives CDR1 KGHSH, CDR2 LQKENI. V lost 4 bases to trimming and J lost 4 bases, with 19 bases between them. The CDR3 spans 16 residues. Here the CDR3 DNA reads TGTGCCAGCTCACTACTACACGGGATTGCGCGAGAGACCCAGTACTTC. Protein sequence: CASSLLHGIARETQYF. Looking up the rest from reference TRBV18 and TRBJ2-5 gives the full variable domain: NAGVMQNPRHLVRRRGQEARLRCSPMKGHSHVYWYRQLPEEGLKFMVYLQKENIIDESGMPKERFSAEFPKEGPSILRIQQVVRGDSAAYFCASSLLHGIARETQYFGPGTRLLVL.

This rearrangement joins TRBV25-1 to TRBJ2-7, with D perhaps TRBD1 (6 bases). V was pared by 1 base and J by 4 bases, with 14 bases between. The CDR3 contains 15 residues. The germline gives CDR1 MGHDK, CDR2 SYGVNS. This CDR3 reads CASSESGTFYYEQYF. DNA of the CDR3: TGTGCCAGCAGTGAATCCGGGACATTTTATTACGAGCAGTACTTC.

The chain combines TRBV6-5 with TRBJ2-3; possible D gene TRBD2, 6 bases. The CDR3 is 13 amino acids. The germline V and J ends were trimmed by 6 bases and 2 bases, with 9 bases remaining between them. The germline gives CDR1 MNHEY, CDR2 SVGAGI. Here the CDR3 reads CASREGNTDTQYF. In DNA, the CDR3 is TGTGCCAGCAGGGAGGGAAACACAGATACGCAGTATTTT.